Each of the 12 T cell receptor beta chains below was sequenced from the same sample in a study of CD8+CD57+ T cells in acquired aplastic anemia. Profiling of TCR beta VDJ combinations and CDR3 sequences used genomic DNA as template. TCRdb re-called the reads with MiXCR, one entry per CDR3 protein. The sample lists some 130,000 distinct CDR3 sequences, less than 45% seen once, with 7.5% to 9.5% in the top ten. Sequences were obtained from sorted CD4+, CD8+, or CD8+CD57+ T cells (not recorded which) from PBMCs. These receptors came from a human donor in good health, serving as a control.

V and J are TRBV15 and TRBJ1-1; no reliable D call. The CDR3 is 15 amino acids. The V and J ends lost 3 bases and 1 base respectively, with 12 bases between them. The germline V gene has CDR1 LNHNV and CDR2 YYDKDF (reference sequence). This CDR3 reads CATSSPSGENTEAFF. DNA of the CDR3: TGTGCCACCAGCAGTCCGTCGGGCGAGAACACTGAAGCTTTCTTT.

This clonotype was observed many times. This chain joins TRBV14 and TRBJ2-1; 8 bases agree with TRBD1. This CDR3 has 17 amino acids. Per the germline V gene, CDR1 is SGHDN and CDR2 is FVKESK. V shed 4 bases and J 2 bases; nucleotides not matched to a gene: 10. The CDR3 DNA is TGTGCCAGCAGCCCACTACAGGGGGGACGGACCTACAATGAGCAGTTCTTC. As protein: CASSPLQGGRTYNEQFF.

In its sample, this clonotype was seen many times. The rearrangement links TRBV30 to TRBJ2-7, with no clear D. Trimming stripped 0 bases from V and 2 bases from J, with 11 bases between. Germline CDR1 GTSNPN, CDR2 SVGIG (reference sequence). CDR3 size: 14 residues. CDR3 in amino acids: CAWSVAQIPYEQYF. CDR3 sequence (DNA): TGTGCCTGGAGTGTGGCACAGATCCCCTACGAGCAGTACTTC.

This clonotype was seen at least ten times. The V and J genes are TRBV6-6 and TRBJ2-1, with a weak D call TRBD2 (6 bases). CDR1 is MNHNY, CDR2 SVGAGI, per germline (reference sequence). The CDR3 contains 13 residues. V gave up 1 base and J gave up 5 bases, with 6 bases separating them. The DNA of the CDR3 is TGTGCCAGCAGTTACTTAGCGGACAATGAGCAGTTCTTC. As protein: CASSYLADNEQFF.

On this clonotype: The junction does not match germline at one end; this may be a read error. The J gene is TRBJ1-1, the V gene TRBV12-3 or TRBV12-4; TRBD1 is a possible D gene (6 bases). The CDR3 is 15 residues long. The CDR3 reads CASSLLRGRNTGAFF. The CDR3 nucleotides read TGTGCCAGCAGTTTGTTAAGGGGGAGGAACACTGGAGCTTTCTTT.

As concerns this clonotype: A read error is possible here, since a much larger clone lies one base away. V gene TRBV12-3 or TRBV12-4 combines with J gene TRBJ1-1; 7 bases match TRBD1. The CDR3 has 13 residues. With V trimmed by 7 bases and J by 6 bases, 8 bases remained unmatched. DNA of the CDR3: TGTGCCAGCACTCAGGGGGATCGAGCTGAAGCTTTCTTT. It yields the protein CASTQGDRAEAFF.

On this clonotype itself: This may arise from a read error, as a much more abundant clone is one base away. This chain joins TRBV14 and TRBJ1-1; D gene unclear. Trimming left V 5 bases short and J 1 base short, with 14 bases between. CDR1 and CDR2 from the germline V gene are SGHDN and FVKESK. This CDR3 spans 15 amino acids. The CDR3 DNA is TGTGCCAGCAGCGACGAACGACCCTGGAACACTGAAGCTTTCTTT. It is translated as CASSDERPWNTEAFF. Complete variable domain (other parts from reference TRBV14 and TRBJ1-1): EAGVTQFPSHSVIEKGQTVTLRCDPISGHDNLYWYRRVMGKEIKFLLHFVKESKQDESGMPNNRFLAERTGGTYSTLKVQPAELEDSGVYFCASSDERPWNTEAFFGQGTRLTVV.

This clonotype came up many times. This CDR3 reads CASREGTGKRTNYGYTF. The CDR3, as DNA: TGTGCCAGTAGAGAAGGGACAGGGAAGAGGACTAACTATGGCTACACCTTC. The chain couples TRBV19 to TRBJ1-2; 9 positions agree with TRBD1. After removal of 6 bases from V and 0 bases from J, the junction contained 11 bases not matched to a gene. This CDR3 has 17 amino acids. Germline CDR1 reads LNHDA; CDR2 reads SQIVND (reference sequence).

This clonotype was counted a few times. The rearrangement links TRBV28 to TRBJ2-3, with 7 bases identical to TRBD2. Per the germline V gene, CDR1 is MDHEN and CDR2 is SYDVKM. CDR3 length: 16 amino acids. Trimming cost V 8 bases and J 2 bases; bases outside gene matches: 13. The CDR3 nucleotides read TGTGCCAGCTTAATTGGGCGGGGGAGCCTCACAGATACGCAGTATTTT. This encodes CASLIGRGSLTDTQYF.

CDR3 region: CASSELVAGAGTDTQYF. CDR3 nucleotide sequence: TGTGCCAGCAGTGAATTGGTAGCGGGAGCAGGCACAGATACGCAGTATTTT. The chain uses TRBV25-1 and TRBJ2-3, with TRBD2 matching over 9 bases. V lost 1 base and J lost 1; bases outside the gene matches: 6. Germline values: CDR1 MGHDK, CDR2 SYGVNS. The CDR3 length is 17 residues.

The rearrangement joins TRBV2 to TRBJ1-2; possibly TRBD1 for D (5 bases). Germline-derived CDR1 and CDR2 are SNHLY and FYNNEI. V was shortened by 6 bases and J by 9 bases, with 20 bases between the two germline ends. This CDR3 contains 14 residues. In DNA form, the CDR3 reads TGTGCCAGCAGAGGGGAGGGAGAGAGATATAGCTACACCTTC. Translated: CASRGEGERYSYTF.

This chain joins TRBV29-1 and TRBJ1-2; D may be TRBD1 (5 bases). Trimming removed 1 base at V and 8 bases at J, with 8 bases between. The germline V gene encodes CDR1 SQVTM and CDR2 ANQGSEA. The CDR3 is made up of 11 amino acids. CDR3 residues: CSVEGGGGYTF. DNA for the CDR3: TGCAGCGTTGAAGGCGGGGGGGGCTACACCTTC.